This T cell receptor beta chain was captured in a study of blood T cell repertoires in COVID-19. Study context: Acute and convalescent COVID-19 specimens originated in the United States, Italy and Spain.

Clones were read by immunoSEQ multiplex PCR, and TCRdb kept only the in-frame ones, dropping some. The sample has about 400,000 clones, over 75% seen once. Sequences were obtained from PBMCs or T cells enriched from blood (not recorded which). This clonotype was sampled from a woman in her 40s with acute COVID-19.

CDR3 sequence: CASSLWASGGSEQFF. CDR3 sequence (DNA): TGTGCCAGCAGCTTGTGGGCTAGCGGGGGGAGTGAGCAGTTCTTC. The V gene is TRBV5-5, the J gene TRBJ2-1, with TRBD2 matching 11 bases. CDR3 length: 15 amino acids. Looked up from germline, CDR1 is SGHKS and CDR2 is YYEKEE (reference sequence). The junction had 6 bases not matched to a gene; V was cut back by 1 base and J by 9 bases.